The 16 T cell receptor beta chains below all came from one sample that was sequenced in a study of beta chain features in type 1 diabetes (dated by TCRdb to 2017 to 2018). Summary of the overall study and its limitations: Type 1 diabetes patients showed a moderate but significant shortening of TCRB CDR3 length in all four CD4+ subsets.

The library was obtained by the immunoSEQ multiplex PCR assay. The entire amount of isolated RNA was reverse transcribed using the High Capacity cDNA Reverse Transcription Kit, so the sequenced TCRB transcripts were expressed ones. Entries here come from immuneACCESS through TCRdb and include only in-frame sequences with V and J called. Some clones fail to appear in such tables; in the studies checked, an unresolved V gene covers under half of the shortfall, and the cause of the remainder is unknown. Within this sample are some 160,000 clones, with approximately 8.7% of them counted one time only. In total, the top ten clones hold roughly 0.72% of the sample. Their antigens are not known. The sample comprised central memory CD4+ T cells from blood. Source of these receptors: a woman in her twenties or thirties with type 1 diabetes.

Points on this clone: Other DNA sequences in the sample encode the same CDR3. The chain employs TRBV30 and TRBJ2-2; 8 nucleotides align to TRBD1. Per the germline V gene, CDR1 is GTSNPN and CDR2 is SVGIG (reference sequence). The CDR3 consists of 13 residues. After removal of 0 bases from V and 6 bases from J, the junction contained 0 bases not matched to a gene. CDR3 sequence reads: CAWSVQGAGELFF. In DNA, the CDR3 is TGTGCCTGGAGTGTACAGGGGGCCGGGGAGCTGTTTTTT.

There are a few counts of this clone. The genes are TRBV19 and TRBJ1-2, with D maybe TRBD1 (6 bases). From germline, CDR1 is LNHDA and CDR2 SQIVND (reference sequence). The CDR3 is 11 amino acids. V was clipped by 8 bases and J by 8 bases, with 12 bases between them. DNA for the CDR3: TGTGCCAGTTGGACAGTGGGAGGCTACACCTTC. Amino acid sequence: CASWTVGGYTF.

At least ten counts were recorded for this clone. The chain joins TRBV25-1 to TRBJ2-1; D uncertain. This CDR3 spans 13 amino acids. V gave up 5 bases and J gave up 6 bases, with 11 bases separating them. CDR1 and CDR2 from the germline V gene are MGHDK and SYGVNS. The CDR3 here is CASSFGFANEQFF. The CDR3 DNA sequence: TGTGCCAGCAGTTTCGGGTTTGCCAATGAGCAGTTCTTC.

This clone was seen once. The rearrangement links TRBV27 to TRBJ1-1, with a tentative D call TRBD1 (5 bases). This CDR3 is 12 amino acids long. Germline V gene data show CDR1 as MNHEY and CDR2 as SMNVEV (reference sequence). With 7 bases removed from V and 1 base from J, the gap between germline ends came to 7 bases. In DNA, the CDR3 is TGTGCCAGCAAAGACAGGAACACTGAAGCTTTCTTT. Translating gives CASKDRNTEAFF.

This clone was recorded a few times. At the DNA level, this CDR3 is encoded by other sequences in the same sample as well. The V call is TRBV18, the J call TRBJ1-1; tentatively, D is TRBD1 (5 bases). CDR1 is KGHSH, CDR2 LQKENI, per germline. The CDR3 spans 12 residues. V lost 2 bases and J lost 8, with 9 bases in between. The CDR3 region is CASSPRGGEAFF. CDR3 sequence (DNA): TGTGCCAGCTCACCAAGGGGAGGGGAAGCTTTCTTT.

The rearrangement uses TRBV27 and TRBJ2-2; no clear D. Per germline, CDR1 MNHEY and CDR2 SMNVEV (reference sequence). The CDR3 extends over 15 amino acids. Trimming pared 1 base from V and 0 bases from J, leaving 6 bases between. The CDR3 reads CASSLWPPNTGELFF. CDR3 DNA sequence: TGTGCCAGCAGTTTATGGCCGCCGAACACCGGGGAGCTGTTTTTT.

The chain employs TRBV5-1 and TRBJ1-4, with 10 bases that match TRBD1. Germline CDR1 SGHRS, CDR2 YFSETQ. This CDR3 contains 16 residues. Trimming cost V 4 bases and J 3 bases; bases outside gene matches: 6. The DNA of the CDR3 is TGCGCCAGCAGCGAGACAGGGGGCTTAGCTAATGAAAAACTGTTTTTT. Translating it yields CASSETGGLANEKLFF.

This clone was counted a few times. The chain carries TRBV28 and TRBJ2-7; 10 nucleotides match TRBD2. The CDR3 is made up of 15 amino acids. The trim removed 7 bases at V and 4 bases at J, leaving 10 bases unmatched. Germline CDR1 reads MDHEN; CDR2 reads SYDVKM. In DNA form, the CDR3 reads TGTGCCAGCACCCCTTCTAGCGGGAGTGGGTACGAGCAGTACTTC. Its protein product is CASTPSSGSGYEQYF.

This clone has more than one count but fewer than ten. The chain employs TRBV7-9 and TRBJ2-1, with TRBD2 matching 8 bases. CDR3 length: 15 residues. The germline CDR1 and CDR2 sequences are SEHNR and FQNEAQ (reference sequence). The J segment lost 8 bases and the V segment lost 5 bases, leaving 11 bases of the junction unmatched. CDR3 nucleotide sequence: TGTGCCAGCAGCCAAAGGACTAGCAAGGTCTATGAGCAGTTCTTC. Translated, it gives CASSQRTSKVYEQFF.

About this clone itself: Other DNA sequences within the sample encode an identical CDR3. The chain joins TRBV5-1 to TRBJ2-3; 9 bases line up with TRBD2. V shed 3 bases, J shed 0 bases, and the junction held 5 bases outside the gene matches. The length of the CDR3 is 16 residues. Per germline, CDR1 SGHRS and CDR2 YFSETQ. CDR3 sequence: CASSSLAGASTDTQYF. The CDR3 coding sequence is TGCGCCAGCAGCTCGTTAGCGGGAGCTAGCACAGATACGCAGTATTTT.

The chain has TRBV19 and TRBJ1-2; D remains ambiguous. The CDR3 is made up of 14 amino acids. Trimming cost V 3 bases and J 0 bases, with 8 bases left between them. Germline V CDR1 and CDR2: LNHDA, SQIVND (reference sequence). The CDR3 sequence is CASSISGTNYGYTF. The CDR3 coding sequence is TGTGCCAGTAGTATCAGCGGGACTAACTATGGCTACACCTTC.

This clone has only a few counts. Additional DNA sequences in this sample encode the identical CDR3. The V gene is TRBV9, the J gene TRBJ2-6; TRBD1 is a possible D gene (5 bases). The V and J ends lost 2 bases and 2 bases respectively, with 5 bases between them. The CDR3 spans 14 residues. Germline V gives CDR1 SGDLS, CDR2 YYNGEE. The CDR3 is CASSVTAGANVLTF. CDR3 bases: TGTGCCAGCAGCGTGACAGCTGGGGCCAACGTCCTGACTTTC.

The DNA for the CDR3 is TGTGCCAGCAGCCAAGGGGCTAGCGGGTGGGAGCGGGGTTTAGACATTCAGTACTTC. Translation gives CASSQGASGWERGLDIQYF. The chain recombines TRBV4-2 with TRBJ2-4; 8 bases agree with TRBD2. J lost 8 bases, V lost 1 base, and 19 bases had no gene match. This CDR3 has 19 amino acids. Germline CDR1 LGHNA, CDR2 YNFKEQ.

The rearrangement links TRBV25-1 to TRBJ2-3, with 7 nucleotides matching TRBD1. The germline CDR1 and CDR2 sequences are MGHDK and SYGVNS. V shed 8 bases, J shed 3 bases, and the junction held 8 bases outside the gene matches. The CDR3 is 14 residues long. In DNA form, the CDR3 reads TGTGCCAGCGGTAGGGGGCGGAGGACAGATACGCAGTATTTT. Protein product: CASGRGRRTDTQYF.

The V and J genes are TRBV5-1 and TRBJ2-7, with 11 nucleotides matching TRBD1. Germline assignment: CDR1 SGHRS and CDR2 YFSETQ. The length of the CDR3 is 16 residues. V trimming: 5 bases; J trimming: 2 bases; junction bases outside the gene matches: 9. The CDR3: CASRDVPGQGAYEQYF. The DNA for the CDR3 is TGCGCCAGCAGGGATGTTCCGGGACAGGGGGCCTACGAGCAGTACTTC.

This clone came up a few times. As DNA, the CDR3 is TGTGCCTGGAGTGTAAATACTGGGGCCAACGTCCTGACTTTC. This codes for CAWSVNTGANVLTF. This chain connects TRBV30 to TRBJ2-6; no firm D call. The CDR3 sequence is 14 residues long. From germline, CDR1 is GTSNPN and CDR2 SVGIG (reference sequence). V was clipped by 0 bases and J by 2 bases, with 5 bases between them.